Listed here are 15 T cell receptor beta chains from one sample, sequenced in a study of blood T cell repertoires in COVID-19. TCRdb's copy holds only in-frame clones and misses some; the assay was immunoSEQ multiplex PCR. This table has roughly 240,000 clones, approximately 86% appearing once. The specimen was PBMCs or T cells enriched from blood (not recorded which). These receptors were obtained from a woman between 25 and 40 years old with acute COVID-19.

The V call is TRBV7-2, the J call TRBJ1-1; no clear D gene. CDR1 SGHTA and CDR2 FQGNSA come from the germline V gene. The CDR3 sequence is 12 residues long. Trimming shortened V by 3 bases and J by 5 bases, and 7 bases separated the two germline ends. The CDR3 DNA sequence: TGTGCCAGCAGCTTCGGGTCGACTGAAGCTTTCTTT. Translated: CASSFGSTEAFF.

This clone was found once. The chain employs TRBV7-8 and TRBJ1-1; D call uncertain. Germline values: CDR1 SGHVS, CDR2 FQNEAQ. Trimming pared 1 base from V and 1 base from J, leaving 10 bases between. This CDR3 contains 15 residues. The CDR3 DNA reads TGTGCCAGCAGCTTAGATTTCGCGGGGAACACTGAAGCTTTCTTT. Residues: CASSLDFAGNTEAFF.

V is TRBV5-6 and J is TRBJ2-3; TRBD2 agrees at 12 bases. The ends lost 4 bases at V and 6 bases at J; junction bases unmatched: 9. The CDR3 runs to 16 residues. Germline V gene data show CDR1 as SGHDT and CDR2 as YYEEEE. CDR3 in amino acids: CASSPGLAGQADTQYF. DNA for the CDR3: TGTGCCAGCAGCCCCGGACTAGCGGGGCAGGCGGATACGCAGTATTTT.

This rearrangement joins TRBV19 to TRBJ1-2; D gene unclear. V shed 3 bases and J shed 0 bases, with 8 bases lying between them. This CDR3 region has 14 residues. Germline CDR1 LNHDA, CDR2 SQIVND (reference sequence). The CDR3 is CASSISSANYGYTF. For the CDR3, the DNA is TGTGCCAGTAGTATCTCGAGTGCTAACTATGGCTACACCTTC.

CDR3 coding DNA: TGCGCCAGCAGCTTGGGGGAGGAGACCTCTGAAGCTTTCTTT. Translated: CASSLGEETSEAFF. The V and J genes are TRBV5-1 and TRBJ1-1; D call uncertain. CDR3 length: 14 amino acids. Germline V gene sequence: CDR1 SGHRS, CDR2 YFSETQ. V dropped 0 bases and J dropped 6 bases, with 12 bases sitting between them.

The V gene is TRBV9, the J gene TRBJ2-2; D not certain. Between the trimmed V and J ends, which lost 0 bases and 1 base, there was a span of 7 bases. The CDR3 has 15 residues. The germline V gene encodes CDR1 SGDLS and CDR2 YYNGEE. In DNA, the CDR3 is TGTGCCAGCAGCGTAGGGCCTGAGAACACCGGGGAGCTGTTTTTT. Protein: CASSVGPENTGELFF.

The rearrangement links TRBV7-2 to TRBJ2-3; D not resolved. Looked up from germline, CDR1 is SGHTA and CDR2 is FQGNSA. The CDR3 is 17 residues long. V was trimmed by 2 bases and J by 0 bases, leaving 15 bases between them. The CDR3 here is CASSLPGIGKSTDTQYF. The CDR3 coding sequence is TGTGCCAGCAGCTTACCAGGCATTGGAAAAAGCACAGATACGCAGTATTTT.

The rearrangement uses TRBV7-9 and TRBJ1-2; TRBD1 might be the D (5 bases). Germline CDR1 reads SEHNR; CDR2 reads FQNEAQ (reference sequence). Trimming left V 1 base short and J 4 bases short, with 13 bases between. This CDR3 is 15 amino acids long. In nucleotides, the CDR3 is TGTGCCAGCAGCTTAGATGGGGGAGGGTCCTATGGCTACACCTTC. This gives the protein CASSLDGGGSYGYTF.

The chain is built from TRBV27 and TRBJ2-1; D might be TRBD1 (6 bases). V dropped 10 bases and J dropped 7 bases, with 11 bases sitting between them. Germline loops: CDR1 MNHEY, CDR2 SMNVEV (reference sequence). The CDR3 is 11 residues long. CDR3 DNA: TGTGCCACCTCCAGGGGTAATGAGCAGTTCTTC. Translating gives CATSRGNEQFF.

This clone was seen only a few times. This sequence joins TRBV28 and TRBJ1-2, with D unresolved. The germline V gene has CDR1 MDHEN and CDR2 SYDVKM. CDR3 length: 14 amino acids. V lost 2 bases to trimming and J lost 7 bases, with 14 bases between them. The chain's CDR3 is CASSLRREESGYTF. CDR3 sequence (DNA): TGTGCCAGCAGTTTACGCCGGGAGGAGTCTGGCTACACCTTC.

This chain joins TRBV7-8 and TRBJ2-7, with D maybe TRBD1 (6 bases). The CDR3 sequence is 13 residues long. Trimming shortened V by 5 bases and J by 4 bases, and 12 bases separated the two germline ends. CDR1 SGHVS and CDR2 FQNEAQ come from the germline V gene. This CDR3 reads CASSTQDRYEQYF. The DNA of the CDR3 is TGTGCCAGCAGCACCCAGGACAGATACGAGCAGTACTTC.

This chain links TRBV3-1 (or the pseudogene TRBV3-2) with TRBJ1-6; D unclear. Trimming took off 2 bases at V and 6 bases at J, with 2 bases between the two ends. Germline-derived CDR1 and CDR2 are LGHDT and YNNKEL (reference sequence). CDR3 length: 12 residues. CDR3 protein: CASSQLNSPLHF. The CDR3 bases are TGTGCCAGCAGCCAACTTAATTCACCCCTCCACTTT.

The rearrangement links TRBV5-1 to TRBJ1-2; no clear D gene. CDR1 and CDR2 from the germline V gene are SGHRS and YFSETQ. The germline V and J ends were trimmed by 6 bases and 0 bases, with 12 bases remaining between them. This CDR3 spans 14 amino acids. CDR3 nucleotides: TGCGCCAGCACATTGGCACCAGCTAACTATGGCTACACCTTC. Translated, it gives CASTLAPANYGYTF.

The CDR3 loop is CSGQGHEKLFF. DNA for the CDR3: TGCAGTGGTCAGGGGCATGAAAAACTGTTTTTT. V usage is TRBV20-1 and J usage is TRBJ1-4; a weak D match, TRBD1 (6 bases). Trimming removed 7 bases at V and 6 bases at J, with 9 bases between. CDR1 and CDR2 (germline): DFQATT, SNEGSKA (reference sequence). This CDR3 is 11 amino acids long.

The chain joins TRBV5-4 to TRBJ2-5; TRBD2 matches at 11 bases. V lost 1 base to trimming and J lost 3 bases; unmatched junction nucleotides: 5. CDR3 length: 16 amino acids. CDR1 and CDR2 (germline): SGHNT, YYREEE (reference sequence). The CDR3 reads CASSLQVAGGKETQYF. The CDR3 DNA is TGTGCCAGCAGCTTGCAAGTAGCGGGGGGGAAAGAGACCCAGTACTTC.